This T cell receptor (beta chain) originates from a study of blood T cells in healthy people across ages. PCR was performed a second time for roughly 7 to 12 cycles using a sample-barcoded 5' primer and a J-beta primer mix. Each CDR3 protein is one row after TCRdb ran MiXCR on the 5' RACE reads. The sample carries hundreds of thousands of distinct CDR3 sequences, 58% recorded once. V was cut by 5 bases and J by 0 bases, with 10 bases left in between. Germline CDR1 DFQATT, CDR2 SNEGSKA (reference sequence). This CDR3 has 13 amino acids. The clonotype originates from a man aged 30-40 years in good health. The chain has TRBV20-1 and TRBJ1-2; the D gene is possibly TRBD1 (6 bases). Sample: blood. CDR3 loop: CSAWTDTNYGYTF. Written as DNA, the CDR3 is TGCAGTGCTTGGACAGACACTAACTATGGCTACACCTTC.